This T cell receptor (beta chain) is drawn from a study of early T cells in non-severe SARS-CoV-2 infection (dated by TCRdb to about 2021). For context, the study as a whole: Because TCR sequencing relied on bulk RNA taken from unsorted whole blood, pairing of alpha and beta chains was not possible.

As encoded in the germline V gene, CDR1 is KGHSH while CDR2 is LQKENI. V lost 3 bases and J lost 4 bases; the stretch between them is 13 bases long. The CDR3 has 15 amino acids, counting the end cysteine and phenylalanine. Just the 45-base CDR3 DNA is kept, in frame starting at base 1. A case-control design nested within a healthcare worker cohort in London, UK, was used, with weekly nasopharyngeal swab PCR tests and blood sampling performed. Healthcare workers were recruited between 23 and 31 March 2020, during the week of the UK lockdown, and were followed weekly for up to about 15 weeks. Results the study describes overall, beyond this receptor: Matching against VDJdb was skewed toward anti-spike CD8 responses, likely underestimated virus-specific expansions, and missed private and CD4 specificities.

The library relied on 5' RACE. The sequencer was a NextSeq 500. To correct for sequencing error and PCR bias, the TCR library protocol tagged individual cDNA molecules with unique molecular identifiers. Both TCR alpha and beta chains were sequenced, and tight co-correlation was observed between alpha and beta sequence abundances in each sample. In the source study's methods: Decombinator V4 was used to annotate TCR sequences for V gene, J gene and CDR3. TCRs were defined as expanded if a significant change between any two time points was detected under a Poisson model with p below 0.0001. TCR abundances were normalised to the total number of TCRs sequenced per sample and were expressed as counts per million. TRAV1-2 paired with TRAJ12, TRAJ20 or TRAJ33 defined MAIT TCRs, while TRAV10 paired with TRAJ18 defined iNKT TCRs. VDJdb, accessed 1 November 2021, was searched for CMV, EBV and SARS-CoV-2 annotated TCRs, excluding TCRs annotated for multiple antigens. TCRdb trimmed the raw reads at Q25, called clones with MiXCR and kept productive beta chains. Each CDR3 protein appears once, grouped with its most common genes and DNA. TCRdb's processing, not the authors', yielded these V and J calls. The sample data list 83,000 or so distinct CDR3 sequences, and less than 11% of these were observed just once. The ten most abundant clones make up about 8.2% of the sample.

The sample holds a few counts of this clonotype. No antigen is known for it. Per-nucleotide qualities are absent, and no much larger clonotype sits a single base away. The rearranged segments are TRBV18 and TRBJ1-5; a weak D assignment points to TRBD1 (5 bases agree). The source was whole blood, collected at baseline. The source is an adult who was a healthcare worker with PCR-confirmed SARS-CoV-2 infection or an uninfected control (not recorded which). The CDR3 region: CASSPGTPGNQPQHF. The DNA sequence follows: TGTGCCAGCTCACCTGGGACCCCGGGGAATCAGCCCCAGCATTTT.